This TCR beta chain was observed in a study of cytomegalovirus exposure and HLA in healthy donors. With 60 Vbeta and 13 Jbeta primers, the PCR was carried out. The assay was immunoSEQ multiplex PCR, and TCRdb's table has in-frame clones only and misses some. The sample contains around 300,000 clones, around 65% of which appear only once. The ends were cut back, 7 bases at V and 4 bases at J, with 9 bases in the middle. Germline CDR1 and CDR2: ENHRY and SYGVKD. The CDR3 extends over 12 amino acids. Input material: PBMCs. This chain connects TRBV10-3 to TRBJ2-3; D is perhaps TRBD1 (5 bases). This TCR came from a female donor in good health and CMV-seronegative. For the CDR3, the DNA is TGTGCCATCAAGCAGGGCCCAGATACGCAGTATTTT. Its translation: CAIKQGPDTQYF.